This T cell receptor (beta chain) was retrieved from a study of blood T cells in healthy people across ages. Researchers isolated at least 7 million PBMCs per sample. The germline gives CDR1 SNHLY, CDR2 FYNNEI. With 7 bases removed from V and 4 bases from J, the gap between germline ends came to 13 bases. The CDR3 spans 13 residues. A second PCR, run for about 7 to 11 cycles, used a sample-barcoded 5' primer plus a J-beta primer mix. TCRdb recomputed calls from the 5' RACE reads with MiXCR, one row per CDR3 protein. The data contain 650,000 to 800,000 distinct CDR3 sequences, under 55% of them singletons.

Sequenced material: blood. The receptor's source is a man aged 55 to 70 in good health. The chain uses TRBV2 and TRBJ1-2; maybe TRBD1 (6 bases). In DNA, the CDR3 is TGTGCCAGCACCGACTCAGGGGTCTATGGCTACACCTTC. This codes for CASTDSGVYGYTF.